This T cell receptor (beta chain) appears in the sequencing data of a study of CD4+ T cells in melanoma. Notes on the study in general: A reported correlation linked neoantigen-specific CD4+ T cells to CD8+, macrophage and B cell function.

CDR1 and CDR2 (germline): SEHNR, FQNEAQ (reference sequence). The CDR3 consists of 19 residues. Between the trimmed V and J ends, which lost 2 bases and 2 bases, there was a span of 25 bases. This table comes from immunoSEQ multiplex PCR, and its TCRdb copy is limited to in-frame clones, with some not included. The data contain some 47,000 clones, roughly 87% of them seen just once; the ten biggest clones take up roughly 12%. For this clone: Its target is unknown.

V and J are TRBV7-9 and TRBJ2-7; D may match TRBD1 or TRBD2 (7 bases each). The sequence came from a human donor with melanoma. The sequenced material came from peripheral blood. CDR3 in DNA: TGTGCCAGCAGCTTACAACGGGGGTCGGCTTCAGGGGGGGCCTACGAGCAGTACTTC. Residues: CASSLQRGSASGGAYEQYF.